The present TCR beta chain was sequenced within a study of T cell responses to AZD1222 COVID-19 vaccine. Overall study findings and caveats: Donors skewed white British and female; clonal diversity was possibly underestimated. Spike regions recognized by vaccine-associated CD4 TCRs spanned the protein, led by 160-218 and 743-854.

Data came from immunoSEQ multiplex PCR; TCRdb stores just in-frame clones and leaves some out. The sample has about 97,000 clones, approximately 90% seen once; the top ten hold around 6.9%. In the case of this clone: Its antigen is not identified. Different DNA sequences within this sample yield the same CDR3.

CDR1 is LNHDA and CDR2 is SQIVND in the germline V gene (reference sequence). Germline trimming cut 3 bases from V and 0 bases from J; bases unmatched to any gene: 1. CDR3 size: 14 residues. The clonotype originates from an adult in good health. This chain connects TRBV19 to TRBJ2-7, with 8 bases fitting TRBD1. Sequenced material: peripheral blood, taken on day 0 of AZD1222 vaccination. CDR3 residues: CASSITGGSYEQYF. CDR3 coding DNA: TGTGCCAGTAGTATCACAGGGGGCTCCTACGAGCAGTACTTC.